This is a list of T cell receptor beta chains from one sample in a study of PD-L1 blockade in urothelial cancer. Data came from immunoSEQ multiplex PCR; TCRdb stores just in-frame clones and leaves some out. The data contain 54,000 or so clones, roughly 84% of them seen just once; the ten biggest clones take up over 1%. The sample here was PBMCs, taken around atezolizumab (anti-PD-L1) treatment. The receptors derive from a man over 45 with urothelial cancer. CDR3s include the opening cysteine and the closing phenylalanine or tryptophan. The D gene is left open where the match is weak. Only some rows state a clone size, as once, few, many or a class for expanded clones.

V	length	J	D	size	DNA	CDR3
TRBV6-6	15	TRBJ2-3	TRBD1	.	TGTGCCAGCACTCGGACAGGGGGTGGCACAGATACGCAGTATTTT	CASTRTGGGTDTQYF
TRBV9	17	TRBJ2-2	TRBD1	.	TGTGCCAGCAGCGTAAGAAGAGACAGGGCGAACACCGGGGAGCTGTTTTTT	CASSVRRDRANTGELFF
TRBV6-5	16	TRBJ2-7	TRBD1	few	TGTGCCAGCAGTTACTCGGGACAGGGAAAAACCTACGAGCAGTACTTC	CASSYSGQGKTYEQYF
TRBV18	13	TRBJ2-1	TRBD1	.	TGTGCCAGCTCACGAGACAGGGACAATGAGCAGTTCTTC	CASSRDRDNEQFF
TRBV14	16	TRBJ2-1	TRBD2	.	TGTGCCAGCAGCCAGTTCGCGGGGGGCGACTACAATGAGCAGTTCTTC	CASSQFAGGDYNEQFF
TRBV6-1	14	TRBJ2-7	.	.	TGTGCCAGCAGTGTAGTCCAAATCCCCTACGAGCAGTACTTC	CASSVVQIPYEQYF
TRBV5-1	15	TRBJ1-5	.	.	TGCGCCAGCAGCTTGGAAGGAGAGTGGAATCAGCCCCAGCATTTT	CASSLEGEWNQPQHF
TRBV5-1	16	TRBJ1-1	TRBD1	.	TGCGCCAGCAGCCCCCGGGACAGGGGGTTGAACACTGAAGCTTTCTTT	CASSPRDRGLNTEAFF
TRBV4-2	17	TRBJ2-3	TRBD1	.	TGTGCCAGCAGCCAAGGGGGCGGGACAGGGTCTTGGGATACGCAGTATTTT	CASSQGGGTGSWDTQYF
TRBV5-6	13	TRBJ1-2	TRBD1	.	TGTGCCAGCAGCCCTGACAGGGGGCGAGGCTACACCTTC	CASSPDRGRGYTF
TRBV7-8	16	TRBJ2-3	TRBD2	.	TGTGCCAGCAGCTTAACGTGGAGCGGGGGCACAGATACGCAGTATTTT	CASSLTWSGGTDTQYF
TRBV23-1	15	TRBJ1-6	TRBD1	.	TGCGCCAGCAGTCACCCCGGGACAGATAATTCACCCCTCCACTTT	CASSHPGTDNSPLHF
TRBV29-1	13	TRBJ1-3	.	.	TGCAGCGCAGGGTTGAAGTCTGGAAACACCATATATTTT	CSAGLKSGNTIYF
TRBV13	14	TRBJ1-1	TRBD1	.	TGTGCCAGCAGCTTAGCGGGACAGGGCGCTGAAGCTTTCTTT	CASSLAGQGAEAFF
TRBV9	13	TRBJ2-7	.	.	TGTGCCAGCAGCGTAGACCCAGACTACGAGCAGTACTTC	CASSVDPDYEQYF
TRBV7-8	19	TRBJ2-3	.	.	TGTGCCAGCAGCTTAGAACGGAGCCTGAACCCTTTTTCTGCAGATACGCAGTATTTT	CASSLERSLNPFSADTQYF
TRBV6-5	15	TRBJ1-4	TRBD1	.	TGTGCCAGCAGTGTGATACAGGGGGCGGATGAAAAACTGTTTTTT	CASSVIQGADEKLFF
TRBV4-1	16	TRBJ2-3	TRBD1	.	TGCGCCAGCAGCCACTTACAGGGGGCATTAACAGATACGCAGTATTTT	CASSHLQGALTDTQYF
TRBV6-1	14	TRBJ1-1	.	.	TGTGCCAGCAGTGCAACGACAGTGAACACTGAAGCTTTCTTT	CASSATTVNTEAFF
TRBV4-1	15	TRBJ2-2	.	.	TGCGCCAGCAGCCAAGTGAGCGGGTACGCCGGGGAGCTGTTTTTT	CASSQVSGYAGELFF
TRBV7-2	19	TRBJ2-3	TRBD2	.	TGTGCCAGCAGCTTATTGCATGGGGGAGCGGGAGCTAGTACAGATACGCAGTATTTT	CASSLLHGGAGASTDTQYF
TRBV7-8	13	TRBJ2-7	.	.	TGTGCCAGCAGCTCCCGGACAGTCTACGAGCAGTACTTC	CASSSRTVYEQYF
TRBV13	16	TRBJ2-1	TRBD1	.	TGTGCCAGCAGCTTCTCGGGACAGGGGTCCTACAATGAGCAGTTCTTC	CASSFSGQGSYNEQFF
TRBV4-1	13	TRBJ2-1	.	.	TGCGCCAGCAGCCACACCAGGACTATACGGCAGTTCTTC	CASSHTRTIRQFF
TRBV29-1	13	TRBJ1-4	.	.	TGCAGCGTTGGGGGGCGGAATAATGAAAAACTGTTTTTT	CSVGGRNNEKLFF
TRBV11-2	16	TRBJ1-6	.	once	TGTGCCAGCAGCTTAGGGCCTCGGGGTGGTAATTCACCCCTCCACTTT	CASSLGPRGGNSPLHF
TRBV4-3	15	TRBJ2-3	.	.	TGCGCCAGCAGCCAAGATCCCCGGGGCACAGATACGCAGTATTTT	CASSQDPRGTDTQYF
TRBV5-1	14	TRBJ2-5	.	.	TGCGCCAGCAGCCCCGGGACATTGGAGGAGACCCAGTACTTC	CASSPGTLEETQYF
TRBV9	16	TRBJ2-2	TRBD1	.	TGTGCCAGCAGCGCATACAGGGGTATGGACACCGGGGAGCTGTTTTTT	CASSAYRGMDTGELFF
TRBV19	16	TRBJ2-1	TRBD2	.	TGTGCCAGTAGTAACCTGGGACTAGCAGACTACAATGAGCAGTTCTTC	CASSNLGLADYNEQFF
TRBV5-8	15	TRBJ2-6	.	.	TGTGCCAGCAGCTTGGCAGACTCTGGGGCCAACGTCCTGACTTTC	CASSLADSGANVLTF
TRBV6-5	15	TRBJ2-1	TRBD1	.	TGTGCCAGCGGCCGTCGGGACAGGGCTCGGAATGAGCAGTTCTTC	CASGRRDRARNEQFF
TRBV2	17	TRBJ1-5	TRBD1	.	TGTGCCAGCAGCCCCCAGGGGGAGCAGGTTTACAATCAGCCCCAGCATTTT	CASSPQGEQVYNQPQHF
TRBV14	15	TRBJ1-2	TRBD1	few	TGTGCCAGCAGCCTAAGGACAGGGTGGAACTATGGCTACACCTTC	CASSLRTGWNYGYTF
TRBV5-1	14	TRBJ2-1	.	.	TGCGCCAGCAGCCGGGACGGGAGCTACAATGAGCAGTTCTTC	CASSRDGSYNEQFF
TRBV18	12	TRBJ1-1	.	.	TGTGCCAGCTCCGAGGGGGAGGGAAAAGCTTTCTTT	CASSEGEGKAFF
TRBV4-3	17	TRBJ1-2	TRBD1	.	TGCGCCAGCAGCCAGGGGGAAGGGACAGGGAGTATCTATGGCTACACCTTC	CASSQGEGTGSIYGYTF
TRBV2	13	TRBJ2-7	.	.	TGTGCCAGCAGTCAATACAGGGACTACGAGCAGTACTTC	CASSQYRDYEQYF
TRBV9	14	TRBJ2-7	TRBD2	.	TGTGCCAGCAGCGCGGGGGGAAGCTCCTACGAGCAGTACTTC	CASSAGGSSYEQYF
TRBV27	14	TRBJ1-5	.	.	TGTGCCAGCAGTTCGCAGGGTTGGGGTCAGCCCCAGCATTTT	CASSSQGWGQPQHF
TRBV18	14	TRBJ2-3	.	.	TGTGCCAGCTCACGCGACACTTCAACAGATACGCAGTATTTT	CASSRDTSTDTQYF
TRBV19	14	TRBJ1-1	TRBD1	.	TGTGCCAGTAGCTGGGGACAGCCGAACACTGAAGCTTTCTTT	CASSWGQPNTEAFF
TRBV5-4	14	TRBJ1-5	.	.	TGTGCCAGCAGCTTAGGGGGTAGCAATCAGCCCCAGCATTTT	CASSLGGSNQPQHF
TRBV21-1	14	TRBJ1-2	.	.	TGTGCCAGCAGCCTACGGACAGCGCTCTATGGCTACACCTTC	CASSLRTALYGYTF